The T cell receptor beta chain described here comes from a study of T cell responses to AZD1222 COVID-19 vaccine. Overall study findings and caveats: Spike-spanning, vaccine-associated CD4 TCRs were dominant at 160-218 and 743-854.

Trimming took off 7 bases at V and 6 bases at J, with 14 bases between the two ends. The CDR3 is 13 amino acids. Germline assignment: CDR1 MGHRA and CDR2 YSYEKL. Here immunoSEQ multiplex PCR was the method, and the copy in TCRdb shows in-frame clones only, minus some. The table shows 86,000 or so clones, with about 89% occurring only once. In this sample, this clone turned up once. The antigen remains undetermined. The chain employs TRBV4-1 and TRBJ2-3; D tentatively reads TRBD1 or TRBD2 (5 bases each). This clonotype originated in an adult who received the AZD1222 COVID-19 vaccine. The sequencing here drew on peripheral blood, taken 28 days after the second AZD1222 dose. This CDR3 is CASTQPGADTQYF. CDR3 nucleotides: TGCGCCAGCACCCAGCCCGGGGCGGATACGCAGTATTTT.